Below, 15 T cell receptor beta chains from the same sample are listed, as sequenced in a study of OX40 agonist ivuxolimab in advanced cancers. Assay: immunoSEQ multiplex PCR; the TCRdb copy retains only in-frame clones and omits some. The table shows 82,000 or so clones, with roughly 90% occurring only once. The source was CD4+ or CD8+ T cells sorted from blood, collected in a trial of the OX40 agonist ivuxolimab. These TCRs come from an adult with an advanced solid tumor such as melanoma, head and neck, liver or kidney cancer.

This chain links TRBV2 with TRBJ2-5; 9 positions match TRBD1. Looked up from germline, CDR1 is SNHLY and CDR2 is FYNNEI. The CDR3 is 15 residues long. V was pared by 6 bases and J by 2 bases, with 7 bases of the junction left unmatched. This chain's CDR3 is CASSTGTGRQETQYF. For the CDR3, the DNA is TGTGCCAGCAGCACCGGGACAGGGAGGCAAGAGACCCAGTACTTC.

The rearrangement uses TRBV11-3 and TRBJ2-5; weak D call: TRBD1 (5 bases). Germline-derived CDR1 and CDR2 are SGHNT and YENEEA. V was trimmed by 1 base and J by 4 bases, leaving 16 bases between them. The CDR3 is 16 amino acids. CDR3 sequence (DNA): TGTGCCAGCAGCTTAGCTCTGTCAGGGATCCGAGAGACCCAGTACTTC. Translating gives CASSLALSGIRETQYF.

On this clone: The same CDR3 arises from other DNA sequences in this sample as well. The chain carries TRBV5-1 and TRBJ2-7; maybe TRBD1 (5 bases). Deletions cut 5 bases from V and 7 bases from J, with 10 bases between. Germline V gene lookup returns CDR1 SGHRS and CDR2 YFSETQ. The CDR3 has 11 amino acids. The CDR3 spells CASSTGQEQYF. DNA of the CDR3: TGCGCCAGCAGTACAGGTCAGGAGCAGTACTTC.

This rearrangement joins TRBV10-3 to TRBJ2-3; D is uncertain. Trimming pared 4 bases from V and 5 bases from J, leaving 4 bases between. CDR1 and CDR2 from the germline V gene are ENHRY and SYGVKD. The CDR3 is 11 residues long. The CDR3 spells CAISVQDTQYF. The CDR3 nucleotides read TGTGCCATCAGTGTACAAGATACGCAGTATTTT.

The chain has TRBV10-2 and TRBJ2-3, with TRBD1 identical over 9 bases. Germline V gene lookup returns CDR1 WSHSY and CDR2 SAAADI. The CDR3 length is 15 residues. J was trimmed by 6 bases and V by 8 bases; bases with no gene match: 12. This chain's CDR3 is CASYHTGGPRDTQYF. Here the CDR3 DNA reads TGCGCCAGCTATCATACAGGGGGCCCACGCGATACGCAGTATTTT.

The chain links TRBV10-1 to TRBJ2-7; D unresolved. The CDR3 has 13 amino acids. Trimming took off 3 bases at V and 1 base at J, with 7 bases between the two ends. Germline assignment: CDR1 WNHNN and CDR2 SYGVQD (reference sequence). The CDR3 region has the DNA TGCGCCAGCAGTGATCCTGGTTCCTACGAGCAGTACTTC. Protein sequence: CASSDPGSYEQYF.

The chain combines TRBV9 with TRBJ1-1; D not certain. Per germline, CDR1 SGDLS and CDR2 YYNGEE. V was trimmed by 0 bases and J by 6 bases, leaving 12 bases between them. The CDR3 covers 14 residues. For the CDR3, the DNA is TGTGCCAGCAGCGTAGCTAACAGCCTCGCTGAAGCTTTCTTT. Protein product: CASSVANSLAEAFF.

This sequence joins TRBV6-7 and TRBJ2-7; D gene uncertain. TRBV6-7 is sorted into the ORF group, with uncertain function. This CDR3 is 12 amino acids long. Trimming cost V 6 bases and J 2 bases, with 8 bases left between them. CDR3 sequence reads: CASSSVTYEQYF. The CDR3 nucleotides read TGTGCCAGCAGCTCCGTCACCTACGAGCAGTACTTC.

V usage is TRBV18 and J usage is TRBJ2-1, with D unresolved. Germline CDR1 KGHSH, CDR2 LQKENI. V dropped 3 bases and J dropped 5 bases, with 8 bases sitting between them. The CDR3 sequence is 13 residues long. CDR3 coding DNA: TGTGCCAGCTCACCTTCCCCAGACAATGAGCAGTTCTTC. It translates to CASSPSPDNEQFF.

The V and J genes are TRBV5-5 and TRBJ1-4; possible D gene TRBD1, 6 bases. V was pared by 3 bases and J by 7 bases, with 16 bases between. The germline gives CDR1 SGHKS, CDR2 YYEKEE (reference sequence). The CDR3 covers 15 residues. The CDR3 loop reads CASSSYTGQSEKLFF. The CDR3 nucleotides read TGTGCCAGCAGCTCATATACAGGGCAGAGTGAAAAACTGTTTTTT.

This clone was seen only once. V usage is TRBV18 and J usage is TRBJ2-7; D is possibly TRBD2 (5 bases). The CDR3 loop spans 17 amino acids. Trimming took off 0 bases at V and 5 bases at J, with 20 bases between the two ends. Germline lookup yields CDR1 KGHSH and CDR2 LQKENI. The CDR3 coding sequence is TGTGCCAGCTCACCACCGCCCAGAGGGCCCAAGTCCCACGAGCAGTACTTC. This translates into CASSPPPRGPKSHEQYF.

The chain carries TRBV6-5 and TRBJ2-3; weak D call: TRBD1 (6 bases). The CDR3 is made up of 13 amino acids. The ends were cut back, 6 bases at V and 6 bases at J, with 13 bases in the middle. CDR1 and CDR2 from the germline V gene are MNHEY and SVGAGI. CDR3 DNA sequence: TGTGCCAGCAGAAGGACAGTCCCCGATACGCAGTATTTT. Amino acid sequence: CASRRTVPDTQYF.

As DNA, the CDR3 is TGTGCCAGCAGCTTAGATCTGAGCGGGAGGAACAATGAGCAGTTCTTC. Translating gives CASSLDLSGRNNEQFF. The rearrangement uses TRBV11-3 and TRBJ2-1; 9 nucleotides agree with TRBD2. The V segment lost 0 bases and the J segment 5 bases; nucleotides outside the gene matches: 5. The CDR3 extends over 16 amino acids. Germline CDR1 SGHNT, CDR2 YENEEA.

This chain connects TRBV5-1 to TRBJ2-3; TRBD2 aligns across 9 bases. The germline V gene has CDR1 SGHRS and CDR2 YFSETQ. The trim removed 6 bases at V and 3 bases at J, leaving 2 bases unmatched. CDR3 length: 13 residues. DNA of the CDR3: TGCGCCAGCAATAGCGGGGGTACAGATACGCAGTATTTT. It codes for CASNSGGTDTQYF.

The rearrangement joins TRBV5-1 to TRBJ1-5; 7 bases are shared with TRBD1. The trim removed 3 bases at V and 6 bases at J, leaving 6 bases unmatched. The germline CDR1 and CDR2 sequences are SGHRS and YFSETQ. The CDR3 totals 14 residues. CDR3 DNA sequence: TGCGCCAGCAGCTGGACAGGTAATGGTCAGCCCCAGCATTTT. It is translated as CASSWTGNGQPQHF.